One T cell receptor beta chain is described in this entry. The record originates from a study of T cell changes during pregnancy in multiple sclerosis. CDR1 is SGDLS and CDR2 is YYNGEE in the germline V gene. The CDR3 length is 15 residues. Losses at the gene ends were 0 bases for V and 7 bases for J; bases not matched to a gene: 7. Profiling relied on immunoSEQ multiplex PCR, and the TCRdb table lists in-frame clones only, not all of them. The sample lists under 45,000 clones, around 92% occurring once. The source was CD4+ T cells from peripheral blood mononuclear cells, collected after pregnancy. The sequence was collected from a female donor with multiple sclerosis, enrolled in a pregnancy study. The chain carries TRBV9 and TRBJ2-1, with TRBD1 matching 7 bases. The DNA of the CDR3 is TGTGCCAGCAGCGTAGTGGGCTCAGGGGGAAATGAGCAGTTCTTC. This sequence encodes CASSVVGSGGNEQFF.